These T cell receptor beta chains were read from a single sample in a study of cytomegalovirus exposure and HLA in healthy donors. TCRdb's table, derived via immunoSEQ multiplex PCR, lists solely in-frame clones and lacks some. The repertoire has under 200,000 clones, 71% of them found once; the top ten carry less than 1.6%. Sequencing was performed on PBMCs. The origin of the receptors is a girl aged 10 to 17 in good health and CMV-seronegative. The CDR3 runs from the conserved cysteine through the conserved F or W. D genes are given only for firm matches. Size values are once, few and many counts, or a class for expanded clones, and some rows have none.

CASSAAGTTDTGELFF | TGTGCCAGCAGCGCAGCCGGGACTACGGACACCGGGGAGCTGTTTTTT | NA | TRBV5-6 | TRBD2 | TRBJ2-2
CSVEGKTGESYEQYF | TGCAGCGTTGAAGGGAAGACAGGGGAGAGCTACGAGCAGTACTTC | NA | TRBV29-1 | TRBD1 | TRBJ2-7
CASSLDISPTNYGYTF | TGTGCCAGCAGCTTAGATATCAGTCCAACTAACTATGGCTACACCTTC | NA | TRBV7-6 | NA | TRBJ1-2
CASSAPGSGQYF | TGTGCCAGCAGCGCTCCCGGGAGCGGGCAGTACTTC | NA | TRBV9 | NA | TRBJ2-7
CASSQRGFRSPLHF | TGTGCCAGCAGCCAAAGGGGTTTTCGTTCACCCCTCCACTTT | NA | TRBV7-3 | NA | TRBJ1-6
CASRADEQYF | TGTGCCAGCAGGGCCGACGAGCAGTACTTC | NA | TRBV6-1 | NA | TRBJ2-7
CASSTRGTNTEAFF | TGTGCCAGCTCAACCAGGGGTACTAACACTGAAGCTTTCTTT | NA | TRBV6-6 | NA | TRBJ1-1
CASSVGRDSNQPQHF | TGTGCCAGCAGTGTCGGCAGGGATAGCAATCAGCCCCAGCATTTT | few | TRBV2 | NA | TRBJ1-5
CASSTGLAGGAYNEQFF | TGTGCCAGCAGCACGGGACTAGCGGGGGGGGCATACAATGAGCAGTTCTTC | NA | TRBV5-4 | TRBD2 | TRBJ2-1
CASSSKRGGEQYF | TGTGCCAGCAGCTCCAAGCGGGGAGGCGAGCAGTACTTC | NA | TRBV7-9 | TRBD2 | TRBJ2-7
CASSSQDGYNYGYTF | TGTGCCAGCAGCTCACAGGACGGATATAACTATGGCTACACCTTC | NA | TRBV7-9 | NA | TRBJ1-2
CASSLASNEQFF | TGTGCCAGCAGCTTAGCCTCCAATGAGCAGTTCTTC | NA | TRBV13 | NA | TRBJ2-1
CASTPGSGMAVYAEAFF | TGTGCCAGCACCCCGGGCAGCGGGATGGCTGTTTACGCTGAAGCTTTCTTT | NA | TRBV2 | NA | TRBJ1-1
CAWRRENYGYTF | TGTGCCTGGAGGAGGGAGAACTATGGCTACACCTTC | NA | TRBV30 | NA | TRBJ1-2
CATSSTGTGDGYTF | TGTGCCACCAGCAGCACCGGGACAGGGGACGGCTACACCTTC | NA | TRBV15 | TRBD1 | TRBJ1-2
CASSFLGEGTEAFF | TGTGCCAGTAGTTTCCTAGGTGAGGGTACTGAAGCTTTCTTT | NA | TRBV19 | NA | TRBJ1-1
CASRPGLPGRDEQFF | TGCGCCAGCAGACCTGGACTCCCGGGAAGGGATGAGCAGTTCTTC | NA | TRBV5-1 | NA | TRBJ2-1
CASSRGLNTEAFF | TGTGCCAGCAGTCGGGGATTGAACACTGAAGCTTTCTTT | NA | TRBV7-3 | NA | TRBJ1-1
CASSAQTVSLSQPQHF | TGTGCCAGCAGTGCTCAGACAGTTTCCCTCTCTCAGCCCCAGCATTTT | NA | TRBV27 | NA | TRBJ1-5
CASKIPSANYGYTF | TGTGCCAGCAAGATTCCCTCAGCTAACTATGGCTACACCTTC | few | TRBV5-4 | NA | TRBJ1-2
CAAVEPGERTEAFF | TGTGCCGCGGTGGAACCCGGGGAGAGGACTGAAGCTTTCTTT | NA | TRBV6-1 | NA | TRBJ1-1
CASSNWTGRAKNIQYF | TGTGCCAGCAGCAACTGGACAGGACGGGCCAAAAACATTCAGTACTTC | NA | TRBV21-1 | NA | TRBJ2-4
CASSVGSSGSYEQYF | TGTGCCAGCAGCGTCGGGTCTTCGGGCTCCTACGAGCAGTACTTC | once | TRBV9 | NA | TRBJ2-7
CARRVQGPDEQFF | TGTGCCCGGAGGGTACAGGGACCCGATGAGCAGTTCTTC | NA | TRBV30 | NA | TRBJ2-1
CASSSAGQGGLYEQYF | TGTGCCAGCAGCTCAGCAGGACAGGGAGGGCTCTACGAGCAGTACTTC | NA | TRBV13 | NA | TRBJ2-7
CASSPDRGRGYTF | TGTGCCAGCAGTCCCGACAGGGGACGAGGCTACACCTTC | few | TRBV25-1 | TRBD1 | TRBJ1-2
CATSAPLAGAGTQYF | TGTGCCACCAGCGCACCCTTGGCAGGGGCCGGGACCCAGTACTTC | NA | TRBV15 | NA | TRBJ2-5
CASSDPTRGPGTEAFF | TGTGCCAGCAGCGACCCAACCAGGGGGCCAGGCACTGAAGCTTTCTTT | NA | TRBV11-2 | TRBD1 | TRBJ1-1
CASLDRGGEKLFF | TGTGCCAGCCTGGACAGGGGTGGTGAAAAACTGTTTTTT | many | TRBV6-1 | TRBD1 | TRBJ1-4
CASSLSGGGHTQYF | TGCGCCAGCAGCTTGAGCGGGGGGGGCCATACGCAGTATTTT | few | TRBV5-1 | TRBD2 | TRBJ2-3
CASKRDTTYQPQHF | TGTGCCAGCAAACGGGACACGACATATCAGCCCCAGCATTTT | NA | TRBV6-1 | NA | TRBJ1-5
CASSQEERQGAYGYTF | TGTGCCAGCAGCCAAGAGGAACGTCAGGGGGCGTATGGCTACACCTTC | once | TRBV4-2 | TRBD1 | TRBJ1-2
CSVGYSQNYGYTF | TGCAGCGTTGGGTACAGCCAGAACTATGGCTACACCTTC | NA | TRBV29-1 | NA | TRBJ1-2
CASSFLPQGTNTEAFF | TGTGCCAGCAGCTTTCTCCCTCAGGGTACGAACACTGAAGCTTTCTTT | NA | TRBV7-8 | NA | TRBJ1-1
CASSGGTSGGVQETQYF | TGCGCCAGCAGCGGCGGGACTAGCGGGGGAGTCCAAGAGACCCAGTACTTC | NA | TRBV5-1 | TRBD2 | TRBJ2-5
CASSRGQGYEQYF | TGTGCCAGCAGTCGCGGACAGGGGTACGAGCAGTACTTC | NA | TRBV6-5 | TRBD1 | TRBJ2-7
CASSFQLQAYSNQPQHF | TGTGCCAGCAGCTTCCAGCTACAGGCATATAGCAATCAGCCCCAGCATTTT | NA | TRBV7-8 | NA | TRBJ1-5
CASSGLPGTNQPQHF | TGTGCCAGCAGTGGCCTTCCGGGTACCAATCAGCCCCAGCATTTT | NA | TRBV27 | NA | TRBJ1-5
CAWLYGRGGWDTQYF | TGTGCCTGGCTGTACGGACGGGGGGGCTGGGATACGCAGTATTTT | NA | TRBV30 | TRBD2 | TRBJ2-3
CAWSQQGYEQYF | TGTGCCTGGAGTCAGCAGGGGTACGAGCAGTACTTC | NA | TRBV30 | NA | TRBJ2-7
CASSSYSGTGTDTQYF | TGTGCCAGCAGCTCCTATAGCGGGACGGGCACAGATACGCAGTATTTT | NA | TRBV7-9 | TRBD2 | TRBJ2-3